This T cell receptor (beta chain) came from a study of T cell responses to AZD1222 COVID-19 vaccine. Of note for this clone: Its antigen is not identified.

Repertoires were generated with immunoSEQ multiplex PCR, while TCRdb's copy carries only in-frame clones and drops some. The table lists around 66,000 clones, 88% of them singletons. The study, taken as a whole, reports: Sampling captured repertoires only after the peak T cell response. Spike-specific TCRs gained breadth and depth after people received two AZD1222 doses.

With 4 bases clipped from V and 6 bases from J, the junction kept 9 bases outside the gene matches. CDR1 and CDR2 from the germline V gene are KGHSY and FQNENV. The CDR3 consists of 15 residues. The material was peripheral blood, obtained 28 days after the second dose of the MenACWY control vaccine. The sequence came from an adult who received the MenACWY meningococcal vaccine as a control. This sequence joins TRBV16 and TRBJ2-7, with 10 positions matching TRBD1. CDR3 coding DNA: TGTGCCAGCAGCCCCCCTGGGACAGGGGTGGGCGAGCAGTACTTC. Protein sequence: CASSPPGTGVGEQYF.